This TCR beta chain was documented in a study of cytomegalovirus exposure and HLA in healthy donors. 13 Jbeta primers and 60 Vbeta primers were used for the PCR. TCRdb's table, derived via immunoSEQ multiplex PCR, lists solely in-frame clones and lacks some. In all, the sample yields 100,000 to 150,000 clones. As concerns this clone: The antigen is undetermined.

This CDR3 region has 14 residues. The ends were cut back, 1 base at V and 5 bases at J, with 9 bases in the middle. Germline-derived CDR1 and CDR2 are LNHDA and SQIVND (reference sequence). Whole-study results and caveats: Cytomegalovirus-associated TCR beta chains were listed, numbering more than 150.

The J gene is TRBJ1-5, the V gene TRBV19; no firm D call. Sequenced input: PBMCs. This clonotype was sampled from a woman aged 40 to 49 in good health and CMV-seropositive. The CDR3 is CASSIVPVYQPQHF. In nucleotides, the CDR3 is TGTGCCAGTAGTATAGTCCCAGTATATCAGCCCCAGCATTTT.